Following are 25 T cell receptor beta chains from one sample sequenced in a study of CD8+CD57+ T cells in acquired aplastic anemia. Patients selected for sequencing had displayed CD8+CD57+ cell expansion by flow cytometry. Using genomic DNA as the template, TCR beta VDJ and CDR3 profiling was carried out. TCRdb ran MiXCR on the reads and lists one entry per CDR3 protein. The data hold roughly 180,000 distinct CDR3 sequences, with 48% observed a single time. Sequences were obtained from sorted CD4+, CD8+, or CD8+CD57+ T cells (not recorded which) from PBMCs. The receptors were gathered from a human donor with aplastic anemia.

Points on this clonotype: This may come from a read error, since a much larger clone is one base off. The rearrangement joins TRBV29-1 to TRBJ1-5; 9 nucleotides match TRBD1. The CDR3 extends over 13 amino acids. CDR1 is SQVTM, CDR2 ANQGSEA, per germline. V was clipped by 8 bases and J by 14 bases; unmatched bases: 16. The CDR3 DNA reads TGCAGCATCGACCCGGGACAGGGAGGCCTCGAGCATTTT. Its translation: CSIDPGQGGLEHF.

V and J are TRBV4-3 and TRBJ2-5; 11 bases align to TRBD2. Germline trimming cut 2 bases from V and 5 bases from J; bases unmatched to any gene: 10. The CDR3 extends over 17 amino acids. Germline CDR1 and CDR2: LGHNA and YSLEER. The CDR3 nucleotides read TGCGCCAGCAGCCAACGTCTAGCGGGGGGACCCTTTGAGACCCAGTACTTC. It is translated as CASSQRLAGGPFETQYF.

The rearrangement joins TRBV10-3 to TRBJ2-7, with 7 bases aligning to TRBD1. The V and J ends lost 10 bases and 1 base, in that order; junction bases with no gene match: 10. The CDR3 has 14 amino acids. CDR1 is ENHRY and CDR2 is SYGVKD in the germline V gene. CDR3 nucleotide sequence: TGTGCCACCACGACCGGGACAGCTTCCTACGAGCAGTACTTC. Translating gives CATTTGTASYEQYF.

To note about this clonotype: Mismatch with germline at one junction end may stem from a read error. The chain combines TRBV2 with TRBJ2-1; the match to TRBD1 covers 9 bases. Germline assignment: CDR1 SNHLY and CDR2 FYNNEI. The CDR3 spans 12 residues. The CDR3 nucleotides read TGTGCCAGCAGTGAAGACCTCCGGGACAGGGCCTTC. Translated, it gives CASSEDLRDRAF. The variable domain in full, completed from reference TRBV2 and TRBJ2-1, reads EPEVTQTPSHQVTQMGQEVILRCVPISNHLYFYWYRQILGQKVEFLVSFYNNEISEKSEIFDDQFSVERPDGSNFTLKIRSTKLEDSAMYFCASSEDLRDRAFGPGTRLTVL.

The chain joins TRBV6-1 to TRBJ2-7, with D maybe TRBD2 (6 bases). The V gene lost 4 bases and the J gene lost 2 bases, with 21 bases spanning the gap. The CDR3 is 17 amino acids. Per the germline V gene, CDR1 is MNHNS and CDR2 is SASEGT. The CDR3 DNA is TGTGCCAGCAGTGCCCACCCCACGGGGGTCCGCCCCTACGAGCAGTACTTC. Its protein is CASSAHPTGVRPYEQYF.

This clonotype was observed at least ten times. The rearrangement links TRBV25-1 to TRBJ1-3; 9 bases are shared with TRBD1. Germline-derived CDR1 and CDR2 are MGHDK and SYGVNS. V dropped 11 bases and J dropped 3; count of bases not matched to a gene: 11. The CDR3 length is 15 residues. The CDR3 loop reads CAPNHGQGIGNTIYF. The CDR3 region has the DNA TGTGCCCCAAACCACGGACAGGGGATTGGAAACACCATATATTTT.

This clonotype was observed a few times. The chain has TRBV29-1 and TRBJ2-7, with D tentatively TRBD2 (5 bases). Germline-derived CDR1 and CDR2 are SQVTM and ANQGSEA. Deletions cut 7 bases from V and 1 base from J, with 11 bases between. The CDR3 has 12 amino acids. CDR3 sequence: CSAEGASYEQYF. CDR3 bases: TGCAGCGCTGAGGGCGCGTCCTACGAGCAGTACTTC.

In its sample, this clonotype was seen many times. J is TRBJ1-3 and V is TRBV7-8, with D uncertain. CDR3 length: 14 residues. Between the trimmed V and J ends, which lost 0 bases and 4 bases, there was a span of 7 bases. Germline loops: CDR1 SGHVS, CDR2 FQNEAQ. Here the CDR3 reads CASSLAVSGNTIYF. As DNA, the CDR3 is TGTGCCAGCAGCTTAGCTGTATCAGGAAACACCATATATTTT.

This clonotype has just a few counts. J is TRBJ1-1 and V is TRBV6-2 or TRBV6-3; D unresolved. V gave up 0 bases and J gave up 0 bases, with 11 bases separating them. Germline lookup yields CDR1 MNHEY and CDR2 SVGEGT. CDR3 length: 16 amino acids. Here the CDR3 reads CASSYSWLRMNTEAFF. CDR3 nucleotide sequence: TGTGCCAGCAGTTACTCGTGGCTCCGTATGAACACTGAAGCTTTCTTT.

Many counts were recorded for this clonotype. The chain carries TRBV29-1 and TRBJ1-5, with D possibly being TRBD1 (6 bases). The CDR3 covers 13 residues. Germline values: CDR1 SQVTM, CDR2 ANQGSEA. Trimming left V 8 bases short and J 7 bases short, with 18 bases between. DNA for the CDR3: TGCAGCTACCTACAGGGAGTAGGGCAGCCCCAGCATTTT. Amino acid sequence: CSYLQGVGQPQHF.

This chain links TRBV3-1 with TRBJ1-2, with 7 bases that match TRBD1. Per the germline V gene, CDR1 is LGHDT and CDR2 is YNNKEL (reference sequence). Trimming removed 3 bases from V and 5 bases from J; junction bases left unmatched: 9. This CDR3 has 15 residues. CDR3 amino acids: CASSQAPGTDYGYTF. In DNA, the CDR3 is TGTGCCAGCAGCCAGGCACCCGGGACAGATTATGGCTACACCTTC.

The chain uses TRBV9 and TRBJ2-1; TRBD1 agrees at 7 bases. The CDR3 extends over 16 amino acids. Germline V gene sequence: CDR1 SGDLS, CDR2 YYNGEE. The trim removed 0 bases at V and 1 base at J, leaving 4 bases unmatched. CDR3 nucleotide sequence: TGTGCCAGCAGCGTAGTTGGGACAGCTTCCTACAATGAGCAGTTCTTC. This encodes CASSVVGTASYNEQFF.

The V gene is TRBV15, the J gene TRBJ2-7; no definite D call. CDR3 length: 14 residues. Germline CDR1 is LNHNV and CDR2 is YYDKDF (reference sequence). V was trimmed by 1 base and J by 4 bases, leaving 11 bases between them. The DNA for the CDR3 is TGTGCCACCAGCAGAGCCCGTCATGGGTACGAGCAGTACTTC. Protein product: CATSRARHGYEQYF.

There are many counts of this clonotype. The chain is built from TRBV12-3 or TRBV12-4 and TRBJ1-6, with 10 bases that match TRBD1. The ends lost 3 bases at V and 9 bases at J; junction bases unmatched: 5. CDR3 size: 15 residues. CDR3 bases: TGTGCCAGCAGTTTGCGACAGGGGGCTCTTTCACCCCTCCACTTT. It translates to CASSLRQGALSPLHF.

The gene calls are TRBV19 and TRBJ1-6; weak D call: TRBD1 (5 bases). The V gene's germline CDR1 is LNHDA and CDR2 SQIVND (reference sequence). V was clipped by 1 base and J by 9 bases, with 10 bases between them. The CDR3 extends over 14 amino acids. CDR3 in amino acids: CASSIVQGRSPLHF. CDR3 DNA sequence: TGTGCCAGTAGTATAGTCCAGGGACGTTCACCCCTCCACTTT.

This clonotype has a handful of counts. This chain joins TRBV7-2 and TRBJ2-1; D is unclear. V lost 6 bases and J lost 1, with 7 bases in between. CDR1 SGHTA and CDR2 FQGNSA come from the germline V gene. This CDR3 region has 13 residues. This chain's CDR3 is CASRGRSYNEQFF. CDR3 in DNA: TGTGCCAGCAGGGGCCGTTCCTACAATGAGCAGTTCTTC.

This clonotype showed up many times. The J gene is TRBJ2-5, the V gene TRBV3-1, with D hard to call. The CDR3 covers 12 residues. Trimming removed 1 base from V and 5 bases from J, with 5 bases in between. Germline V CDR1 and CDR2: LGHDT, YNNKEL (reference sequence). The DNA of the CDR3 is TGTGCCAGCAGCCAAGTGGGGGAGACCCAGTACTTC. Amino acid sequence: CASSQVGETQYF.

J is TRBJ2-1 and V is TRBV5-1; 12 nucleotides line up with TRBD1. Germline lookup yields CDR1 SGHRS and CDR2 YFSETQ. The CDR3 sequence is 18 residues long. The ends lost 4 bases at V and 3 bases at J; junction bases unmatched: 11. The CDR3 nucleotides are TGCGCCAGCAGCCCAGGGACAGGGGGCGCCCAGGGCTACAATGAGCAGTTCTTC. Amino acid sequence: CASSPGTGGAQGYNEQFF.

The chain links TRBV2 to TRBJ1-4, with 8 bases fitting TRBD1. Germline CDR1 SNHLY, CDR2 FYNNEI. The CDR3 totals 14 residues. The V gene end was trimmed by 8 bases and the J gene end by 5 bases; junction bases not matched to a gene: 7. The CDR3 loop is CASGPGQENEKLFF. In DNA, the CDR3 is TGTGCCAGCGGGCCGGGACAGGAGAATGAAAAACTGTTTTTT.

This chain uses TRBV11-2 with TRBJ1-6, with a possible D match to TRBD1 (5 bases). V was shortened by 5 bases and J by 4 bases, with 9 bases between the two germline ends. CDR1 SGHAT and CDR2 FQNNGV come from the germline V gene. The CDR3 has 14 residues. The CDR3 DNA is TGTGCCAGCAGCCTCACAGGTTATAATTCACCCCTCCACTTT. This encodes CASSLTGYNSPLHF.

Of note for this clonotype: Being one base from a much bigger clone, this may be a read error. The chain uses TRBV20-1 and TRBJ2-2; D possibly corresponds to TRBD2 (6 bases). This CDR3 comprises 15 residues. Germline loops: CDR1 DFQATT, CDR2 SNEGSKA (reference sequence). This CDR3 is CSARGSNSDGGELSF. DNA for the CDR3: TGCAGTGCTAGGGGTAGTAATTCCGACGGCGGGGAGCTGTCTTTT.

There are many counts of this clonotype. The chain couples TRBV5-4 to TRBJ2-6; D is uncertain. The CDR3 contains 15 residues. Per germline, CDR1 SGHNT and CDR2 YYREEE (reference sequence). V dropped 4 bases and J dropped 4 bases, with 12 bases sitting between them. CDR3: CASSPASRGANVLTF. The CDR3, as DNA: TGTGCCAGCAGCCCCGCTTCGAGAGGGGCCAACGTCCTGACTTTC.

In this sample, this clonotype turned up a few times. The genes are TRBV4-1 and TRBJ2-6; D may be TRBD1 or TRBD2 (5 bases each). The CDR3 spans 18 residues. Deletions cut 1 base from V and 0 bases from J, with 13 bases between. The germline V gene has CDR1 MGHRA and CDR2 YSYEKL. CDR3 in amino acids: CASSQVPGRISGANVLTF. The CDR3 nucleotides are TGCGCCAGCAGCCAAGTCCCGGGACGCATCTCTGGGGCCAACGTCCTGACTTTC.

The V and J genes are TRBV5-6 and TRBJ2-5; tentative D call: TRBD1 (5 bases). The length of the CDR3 is 14 residues. CDR1 and CDR2 (germline): SGHDT, YYEEEE. Trimming removed 4 bases from V and 4 bases from J, with 14 bases in between. The CDR3 is CASSVVGLGETQYF. CDR3 nucleotide sequence: TGTGCCAGCAGCGTGGTGGGGCTGGGAGAGACCCAGTACTTC.

This chain uses TRBV25-1 with TRBJ2-7; D might be TRBD2 (6 bases). Germline values: CDR1 MGHDK, CDR2 SYGVNS. The CDR3 length is 14 residues. Trimming took 7 bases from V and 0 from J, leaving 13 bases between them. This CDR3 is CASTGTRNSYEQYF. The CDR3, as DNA: TGTGCCAGCACCGGGACTCGAAACTCCTACGAGCAGTACTTC.